Given below is one T cell receptor beta chain in context. Its target is unknown. A multiplex PCR was run with 60 Vbeta primers and 13 Jbeta primers. Assay used: immunoSEQ multiplex PCR; TCRdb lists only in-frame clones, some missing. The sample has about 99,000 clones; 76% are singletons. The sample is drawn from a study of cytomegalovirus exposure and HLA in healthy donors. The study, taken as a whole, reports: Prior analysis indicated that the majority of TCR beta V segments exhibited productivity approximately 87% or approximately 30% of the time. Accurate prediction of most subjects' HLA-A and HLA-B alleles from TCR beta sequences was reported.

This clonotype was sampled from a woman aged 18-29 years in good health and CMV-seropositive. Sequenced sample: PBMCs.

The CDR3 bases are TGTGCCAGCACCCCGTCGCGGCGGGACACTGAAGCTTTCTTT. Translating gives CASTPSRRDTEAFF. The V gene is TRBV11-3, the J gene TRBJ1-1; D call uncertain. The ends were cut back, 7 bases at V and 3 bases at J, with 15 bases in the middle. From germline, CDR1 is SGHNT and CDR2 YENEEA. The CDR3 length is 14 residues.